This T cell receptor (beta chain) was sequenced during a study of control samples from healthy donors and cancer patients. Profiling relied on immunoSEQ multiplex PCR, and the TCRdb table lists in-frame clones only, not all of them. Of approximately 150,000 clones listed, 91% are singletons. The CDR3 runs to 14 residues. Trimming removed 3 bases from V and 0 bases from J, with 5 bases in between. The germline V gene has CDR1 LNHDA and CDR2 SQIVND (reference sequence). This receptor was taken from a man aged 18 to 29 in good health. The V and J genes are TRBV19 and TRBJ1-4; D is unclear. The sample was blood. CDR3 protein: CASSIQTTNEKLFF. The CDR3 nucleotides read TGTGCCAGTAGTATTCAGACAACTAATGAAAAACTGTTTTTT.